The 8 T cell receptor beta chains given below trace back to one sample, sequenced in a study of T cell responses to AZD1222 COVID-19 vaccine. This table comes from immunoSEQ multiplex PCR, and its TCRdb copy is limited to in-frame clones, with some not included. The table lists some 160,000 clones, 75% to 95% of them singletons. The source was peripheral blood, collected on day 0 of AZD1222 vaccination. Source of these receptors: an adult in good health.

The chain uses TRBV5-6 and TRBJ1-2; D is ambiguous. This CDR3 is built from 14 residues. V lost 6 bases to trimming and J lost 0 bases, with 12 bases between them. Germline-derived CDR1 and CDR2 are SGHDT and YYEEEE. The chain's CDR3 is CASTLGGANYGYTF. Written as DNA, the CDR3 is TGTGCCAGCACCCTCGGCGGTGCTAACTATGGCTACACCTTC.

V gene TRBV7-9 combines with J gene TRBJ2-7, with D tentatively TRBD1 (6 bases). The CDR3 spans 14 residues. CDR1 and CDR2 from the germline V gene are SEHNR and FQNEAQ (reference sequence). V dropped 5 bases and J dropped 5 bases, with 16 bases sitting between them. The CDR3 here is CASSTRDNQNEQYF. CDR3 nucleotide sequence: TGTGCCAGCAGCACCCGGGACAATCAGAACGAGCAGTACTTC. Full variable domain (missing parts from reference TRBV7-9 and TRBJ2-7): DTGVSQNPRHKITKRGQNVTFRCDPISEHNRLYWYRQTLGQGPEFLTYFQNEAQLEKSRLLSDRFSAERPKGSFSTLEIQRTEQGDSAMYLCASSTRDNQNEQYFGPGTRLTVT.

The chain links TRBV2 to TRBJ2-5; 8 bases align to TRBD1. Germline lookup yields CDR1 SNHLY and CDR2 FYNNEI. V dropped 0 bases and J dropped 3; count of bases not matched to a gene: 6. The CDR3 spans 16 residues. The CDR3 loop is CASSEALGGQEETQYF. As DNA, the CDR3 is TGTGCCAGCAGTGAAGCGCTTGGGGGACAGGAAGAGACCCAGTACTTC.

This clone is a singleton in its sample. The chain recombines TRBV7-9 with TRBJ1-2; possible D gene TRBD1, 5 bases. Germline values: CDR1 SEHNR, CDR2 FQNEAQ (reference sequence). The germline V and J ends were trimmed by 5 bases and 1 base, with 8 bases remaining between them. The CDR3 spans 13 residues. As DNA, the CDR3 is TGTGCCAGCAGCCTACAGGTTAACTATGGCTACACCTTC. Translation: CASSLQVNYGYTF.

The chain couples TRBV9 to TRBJ2-5, with 7 bases identical to TRBD2. In germline, CDR1 is SGDLS, CDR2 YYNGEE. The junction had 9 bases not matched to a gene; V was cut back by 0 bases and J by 4 bases. The CDR3 totals 16 residues. The CDR3 bases are TGTGCCAGCAGCGTAGCTAGAGCGAGCGGGACAGAGACCCAGTACTTC. Translating it yields CASSVARASGTETQYF.

V usage is TRBV30 and J usage is TRBJ2-3; TRBD2 aligns across 8 bases. The CDR3 runs 15 residues. With V trimmed by 2 bases and J by 3 bases, 7 bases remained unmatched. The germline V gene has CDR1 GTSNPN and CDR2 SVGIG (reference sequence). The CDR3 here is CAWSSSGRGTDTQYF. The DNA of the CDR3 is TGTGCCTGGAGTTCAAGCGGGAGAGGAACAGATACGCAGTATTTT.

This chain joins TRBV20-1 and TRBJ1-2; D is unclear. Trimming removed 5 bases from V and 3 bases from J, with 7 bases in between. CDR1 is DFQATT, CDR2 SNEGSKA, per germline (reference sequence). The CDR3 covers 11 residues. The CDR3 sequence: CSAWQDYGYTF. The CDR3 region has the DNA TGCAGTGCTTGGCAGGACTATGGCTACACCTTC.

J is TRBJ1-1 and V is TRBV11-2, with D uncertain. V was pared by 0 bases and J by 5 bases, with 10 bases between. Germline loops: CDR1 SGHAT, CDR2 FQNNGV. The CDR3 extends over 14 amino acids. The CDR3 loop is CASSLEGFSTEAFF. The CDR3 DNA reads TGTGCCAGCAGCTTAGAGGGGTTTTCTACTGAAGCTTTCTTT.